These T cell receptor beta chains were read from a single sample in a study of beta chain features in type 1 diabetes. Clones were read by immunoSEQ multiplex PCR, and TCRdb kept only the in-frame ones, dropping some. The sample has around 360,000 clones, 10% to 15% seen once; the top ten hold about 0.01%. Specimen: naive CD4+ T cells from blood. Receptor source: a woman under 30 with type 1 diabetes. CDR3s include the opening cysteine and the closing phenylalanine or tryptophan.

V gene: TRBV27; J gene: TRBJ1-1; CDR3 protein: CASSFQRDRRIPVNTEAFF
V gene: TRBV30; J gene: TRBJ2-7; CDR3 protein: CAWTRIDRVAEQYF
V gene: TRBV4-3; J gene: TRBJ2-3; CDR3 protein: CASSQFRESTDTQYF
V gene: TRBV30; J gene: TRBJ2-7; CDR3 protein: CAWALPGAGGAGAEQYF
V gene: TRBV19; J gene: TRBJ1-5; CDR3 protein: CASSIVFRQINQPQHF
V gene: TRBV4-2; J gene: TRBJ2-2; CDR3 protein: CASSQDWGAGVTGELFF
V gene: TRBV11-3; J gene: TRBJ2-3; CDR3 protein: CASSLRTVGGGDTQYF
V gene: TRBV6-1; J gene: TRBJ2-5; CDR3 protein: CASLPGYQETQYF
V gene: TRBV4-3; J gene: TRBJ2-7; CDR3 protein: CASSPGQPPYEQYF
V gene: TRBV29-1; J gene: TRBJ1-1; CDR3 protein: CSVEAPGGTEAFF
V gene: TRBV28; J gene: TRBJ1-2; CDR3 protein: CASSPRTGSDGYTF
V gene: TRBV7-8; J gene: TRBJ2-2; CDR3 protein: CASRSSGAAGELFF
V gene: TRBV6-5; J gene: TRBJ2-1; CDR3 protein: CASSLSAGAYNEQFF
V gene: TRBV18; J gene: TRBJ1-5; CDR3 protein: CASSGADQPQHF
V gene: TRBV25-1; J gene: TRBJ2-5; CDR3 protein: CASSGRTGDQETQYF
V gene: TRBV28; J gene: TRBJ2-7; CDR3 protein: CASSRRLGSYEQYF
V gene: TRBV21-1; J gene: TRBJ2-1; CDR3 protein: CASSREKDRLYNEQFF
V gene: TRBV6-1; J gene: TRBJ1-6; CDR3 protein: CATRQGTNSPLHF
V gene: TRBV30; J gene: TRBJ2-5; CDR3 protein: CAWRRPGGETQYF
V gene: TRBV29-1; J gene: TRBJ1-1; CDR3 protein: CSVAQVTEAFF
V gene: TRBV4-3; J gene: TRBJ2-3; CDR3 protein: CASSQRTSGTRDTQYF
V gene: TRBV9; J gene: TRBJ2-7; CDR3 protein: CASSPLGGSVYEQYF
V gene: TRBV14; J gene: TRBJ2-2; CDR3 protein: CASSQDWNTGELFF